These T cell receptor beta chains were read from a single sample in a study of blood T cell repertoires in COVID-19. The protocol was immunoSEQ multiplex PCR, while the TCRdb copy is restricted to in-frame clones and leaves out a portion. The sample holds tens of thousands of clones, 88% seen once. The sequencing sample was made of peripheral blood. These receptors were obtained from a woman aged 55-70 years with acute or convalescent COVID-19. The CDR3 runs from the conserved cysteine through the conserved F or W. Each record gives: J gene, D gene, CDR3 length, V gene, CDR3 protein. The D gene is left open where the match is weak.

J: TRBJ2-3
D: TRBD2
length: 16
V: TRBV4-1
CDR3: CASSQGSGTSSSRQYF

J: TRBJ1-1
D: .
length: 12
V: TRBV12-3/TRBV12-4
CDR3: CASSLLARTVAF

J: TRBJ2-5
D: TRBD1
length: 14
V: TRBV10-3
CDR3: CAISPTGEQETQYF

J: TRBJ2-3
D: TRBD2
length: 16
V: TRBV5-1
CDR3: CASSLVAGGSTDTQYF

J: TRBJ1-1
D: .
length: 11
V: TRBV2
CDR3: CASSDSVKAFF

J: TRBJ2-2
D: .
length: 16
V: TRBV5-4
CDR3: CASSLNPGDATGELFF

J: TRBJ1-2
D: .
length: 15
V: TRBV4-1
CDR3: CASSQDARGDYGYTF

J: TRBJ1-5
D: .
length: 14
V: TRBV7-2
CDR3: CASSLSGWHQPQHF

J: TRBJ1-1
D: .
length: 13
V: TRBV7-9
CDR3: CASSLDIDTEAFF

J: TRBJ1-1
D: .
length: 14
V: TRBV2
CDR3: CASRGTGSNTEAFF

J: TRBJ1-2
D: .
length: 13
V: TRBV28
CDR3: CASTSGGLEGYTF

J: TRBJ2-2
D: .
length: 16
V: TRBV18
CDR3: CASSPLGSSNTGELFF

J: TRBJ2-5
D: .
length: 14
V: TRBV19
CDR3: CASSINSIGGTQYF

J: TRBJ1-2
D: .
length: 13
V: TRBV7-9
CDR3: CASSLDRDYGYTF

J: TRBJ1-4
D: TRBD1
length: 14
V: TRBV5-1
CDR3: CASSRGQGNEKLFF

J: TRBJ2-1
D: .
length: 15
V: TRBV4-1
CDR3: CASSQVLAPGNEQFF

J: TRBJ2-5
D: TRBD2
length: 17
V: TRBV11-2
CDR3: CASSFGLAGRLGETQYF

J: TRBJ1-4
D: .
length: 13
V: TRBV7-9
CDR3: CASSPRLGEKLFF

J: TRBJ1-1
D: .
length: 14
V: TRBV6-7
CDR3: CASSHTKINTEAFF

J: TRBJ2-3
D: .
length: 13
V: TRBV5-6
CDR3: CASSLPGGSTQYF

J: TRBJ2-5
D: TRBD2
length: 16
V: TRBV6-2/TRBV6-3
CDR3: CASSPLGREWEETQYF

J: TRBJ2-1
D: TRBD2
length: 15
V: TRBV9
CDR3: CASSVLSSGGNEQFF

J: TRBJ1-2
D: .
length: 14
V: TRBV5-4
CDR3: CASSLVGQGYGYTF

J: TRBJ1-2
D: TRBD1
length: 13
V: TRBV5-1
CDR3: CASSLDRGYGYTF

J: TRBJ2-5
D: .
length: 15
V: TRBV29-1
CDR3: CSVQPLAGRQETQYF

J: TRBJ1-5
D: TRBD1
length: 14
V: TRBV30
CDR3: CAWGDRGTYQPQHF

J: TRBJ1-2
D: TRBD1
length: 14
V: TRBV2
CDR3: CASSDPGQGGGYTF

J: TRBJ1-5
D: .
length: 13
V: TRBV24-1
CDR3: CATSVSRDQPQHF

J: TRBJ1-2
D: TRBD1
length: 19
V: TRBV30
CDR3: CAWNLGTRGRGRANYGYTF

J: TRBJ1-3
D: .
length: 17
V: TRBV9
CDR3: CASSVGSYRASGNTIYF

J: TRBJ1-5
D: .
length: 16
V: TRBV28
CDR3: CASSSSGAVSNQPQHF

J: TRBJ1-1
D: TRBD1
length: 11
V: TRBV20-1
CDR3: CSAPRGTEAFF

J: TRBJ1-2
D: .
length: 14
V: TRBV19
CDR3: CASSTDSANYGYTF

J: TRBJ1-4
D: .
length: 15
V: TRBV4-1
CDR3: CASSPMTGPNEKLFF

J: TRBJ2-3
D: .
length: 16
V: TRBV4-1
CDR3: CASTLDPGLDTDTQYF

J: TRBJ1-2
D: TRBD1
length: 17
V: TRBV5-4
CDR3: CASSSSTLQGATYGYTF

J: TRBJ2-5
D: .
length: 15
V: TRBV5-8
CDR3: CASRPRGSWRETQYF